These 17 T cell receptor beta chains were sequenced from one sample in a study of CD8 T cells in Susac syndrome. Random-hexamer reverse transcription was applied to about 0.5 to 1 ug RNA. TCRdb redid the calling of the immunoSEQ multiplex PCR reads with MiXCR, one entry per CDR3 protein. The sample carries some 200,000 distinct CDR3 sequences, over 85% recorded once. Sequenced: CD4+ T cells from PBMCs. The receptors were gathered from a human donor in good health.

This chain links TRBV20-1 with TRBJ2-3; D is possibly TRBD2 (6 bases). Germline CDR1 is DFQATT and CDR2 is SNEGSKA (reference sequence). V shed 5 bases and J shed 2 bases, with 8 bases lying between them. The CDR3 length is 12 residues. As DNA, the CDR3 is TGCAGTGCTCGGGGGAACACAGATACGCAGTATTTT. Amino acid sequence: CSARGNTDTQYF.

The CDR3 spells CSARVRTSDGELFF. CDR3 nucleotide sequence: TGCAGTGCTAGAGTGCGCACGTCGGACGGGGAGCTGTTTTTT. The V gene is TRBV20-1, the J gene TRBJ2-2; D ambiguous. The V end was cut by 1 base, the J end by 7 bases, with 13 bases between. The germline V gene has CDR1 DFQATT and CDR2 SNEGSKA (reference sequence). There are 14 residues in the CDR3.

CDR3 region: CASSSSGLTNTGELFF. As DNA, the CDR3 is TGCGCCAGCAGCTCCTCAGGACTCACGAACACCGGGGAGCTGTTTTTT. This chain links TRBV5-1 with TRBJ2-2, with D possibly being TRBD2 (5 bases). V was trimmed by 3 bases and J by 0 bases, leaving 12 bases between them. The CDR3 has 16 residues. The germline V gene has CDR1 SGHRS and CDR2 YFSETQ.

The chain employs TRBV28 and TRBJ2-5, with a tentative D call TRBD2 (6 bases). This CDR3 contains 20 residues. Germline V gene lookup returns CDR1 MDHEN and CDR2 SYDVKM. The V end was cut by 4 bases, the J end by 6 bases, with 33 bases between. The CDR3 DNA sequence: TGTGCCAGCAGTTGGGGGAACCCGAGGGTAGCGGAGTCCCCCGTCCAGACCCAGTACTTC. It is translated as CASSWGNPRVAESPVQTQYF.

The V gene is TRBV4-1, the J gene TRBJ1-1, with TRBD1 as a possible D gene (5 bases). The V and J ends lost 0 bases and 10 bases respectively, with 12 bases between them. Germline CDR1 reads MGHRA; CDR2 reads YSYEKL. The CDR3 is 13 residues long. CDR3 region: CASSQDRGDGAFF. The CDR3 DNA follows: TGCGCCAGCAGCCAAGATCGAGGGGACGGAGCTTTCTTT.

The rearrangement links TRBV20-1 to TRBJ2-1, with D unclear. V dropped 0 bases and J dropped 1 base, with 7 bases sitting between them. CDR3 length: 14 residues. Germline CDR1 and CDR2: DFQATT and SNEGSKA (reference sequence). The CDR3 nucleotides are TGCAGTGCTAGAGACCCAGATTCCTACAATGAGCAGTTCTTC. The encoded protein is CSARDPDSYNEQFF.

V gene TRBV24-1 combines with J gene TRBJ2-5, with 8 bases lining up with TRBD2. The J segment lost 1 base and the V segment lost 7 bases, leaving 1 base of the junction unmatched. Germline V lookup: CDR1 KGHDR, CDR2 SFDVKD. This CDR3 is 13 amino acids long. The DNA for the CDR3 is TGTGCCACCAGGGCGGGGGGCCAAGAGACCCAGTACTTC. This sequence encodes CATRAGGQETQYF.

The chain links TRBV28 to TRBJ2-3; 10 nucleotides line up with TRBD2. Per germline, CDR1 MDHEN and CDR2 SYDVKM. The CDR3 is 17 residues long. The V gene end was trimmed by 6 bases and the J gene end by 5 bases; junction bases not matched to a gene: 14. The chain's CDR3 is CASSSQLLAGVVDTQYF. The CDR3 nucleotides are TGTGCCAGCAGCTCCCAACTCCTAGCGGGAGTTGTAGATACGCAGTATTTT.

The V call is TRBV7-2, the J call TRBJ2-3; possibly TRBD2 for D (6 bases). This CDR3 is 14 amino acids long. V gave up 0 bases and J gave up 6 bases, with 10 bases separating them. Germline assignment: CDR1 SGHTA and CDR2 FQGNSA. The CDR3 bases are TGTGCCAGCAGCTTAGCGACTAGTTGGGATACGCAGTATTTT. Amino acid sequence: CASSLATSWDTQYF. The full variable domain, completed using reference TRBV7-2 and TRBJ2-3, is GAGVSQSPSNKVTEKGKDVELRCDPISGHTALYWYRQSLGQGLEFLIYFQGNSAPDKSGLPSDRFSAERTGGSVSTLTIQRTQQEDSAVYLCASSLATSWDTQYFGPGTRLTVL.

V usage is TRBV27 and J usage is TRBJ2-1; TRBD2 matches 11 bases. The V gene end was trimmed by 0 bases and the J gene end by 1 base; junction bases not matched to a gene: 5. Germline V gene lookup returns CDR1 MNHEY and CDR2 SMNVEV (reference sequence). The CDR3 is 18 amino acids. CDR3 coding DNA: TGTGCCAGCAGTTTATCGTGGACTAGCGGGTTGTCCTACAATGAGCAGTTCTTC. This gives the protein CASSLSWTSGLSYNEQFF.

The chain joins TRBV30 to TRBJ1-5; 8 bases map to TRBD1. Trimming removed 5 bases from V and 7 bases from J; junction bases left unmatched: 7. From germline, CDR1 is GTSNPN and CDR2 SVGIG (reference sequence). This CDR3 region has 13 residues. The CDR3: CAWADRAGQPQHF. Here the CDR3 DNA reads TGTGCCTGGGCGGACAGGGCAGGGCAGCCCCAGCATTTT.

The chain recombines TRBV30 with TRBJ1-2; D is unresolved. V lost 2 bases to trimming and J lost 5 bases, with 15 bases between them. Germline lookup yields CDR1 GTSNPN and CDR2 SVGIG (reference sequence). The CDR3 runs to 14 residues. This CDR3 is CAWSLTGWGYGYTF. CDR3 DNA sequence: TGTGCCTGGAGTCTCACGGGTTGGGGTTATGGCTACACCTTC.

In nucleotides, the CDR3 is TGTGCCAGCAGCTTAGGTTCCTCGAACACTGAAGCTTTCTTT. Translating gives CASSLGSSNTEAFF. V is TRBV7-2 and J is TRBJ1-1; D is uncertain. The CDR3 runs to 14 residues. In germline, CDR1 is SGHTA, CDR2 FQGNSA. V was trimmed by 1 base and J by 1 base, leaving 7 bases between them.

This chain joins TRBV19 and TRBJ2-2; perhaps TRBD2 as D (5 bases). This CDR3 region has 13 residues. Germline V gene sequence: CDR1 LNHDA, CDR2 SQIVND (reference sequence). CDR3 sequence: CLEGTVNTGELFF. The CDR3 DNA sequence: TGTCTCGAGGGAACGGTCAACACCGGGGAGCTGTTTTTT.

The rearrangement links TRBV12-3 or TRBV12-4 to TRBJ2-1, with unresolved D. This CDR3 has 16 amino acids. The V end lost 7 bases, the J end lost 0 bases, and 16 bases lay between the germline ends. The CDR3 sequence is CASTWSPLSSYNEQFF. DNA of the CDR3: TGTGCCAGCACCTGGTCCCCCCTAAGCTCCTACAATGAGCAGTTCTTC.

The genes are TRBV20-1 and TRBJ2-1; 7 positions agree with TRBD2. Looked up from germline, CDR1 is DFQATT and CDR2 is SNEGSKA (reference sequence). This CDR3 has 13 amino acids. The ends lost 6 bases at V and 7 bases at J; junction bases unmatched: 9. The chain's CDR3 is CSAWDYLTNEQFF. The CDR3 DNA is TGCAGTGCGTGGGACTACCTTACAAATGAGCAGTTCTTC.

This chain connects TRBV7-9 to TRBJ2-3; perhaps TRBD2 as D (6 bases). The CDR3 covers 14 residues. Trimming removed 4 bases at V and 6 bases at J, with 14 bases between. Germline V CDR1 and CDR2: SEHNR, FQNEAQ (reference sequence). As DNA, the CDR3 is TGTGCCAGCAGCTCTCGTGGAGGGGAGGATACGCAGTATTTT. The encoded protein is CASSSRGGEDTQYF.